This T cell receptor (beta chain) was retrieved from a study of cytomegalovirus exposure and HLA in healthy donors. Healthy individuals who donated bone marrow served as the donors. Whole-study findings and limits: Most TCR sequences proved rare, with some public TCRs found in many donors. TCR beta V segments were, for the most part, productive about 87% or about 30% of the time in an earlier analysis.

Comments on this clone: The antigen is not known.

Germline CDR1 reads SGHDN; CDR2 reads FVKESK. V shed 0 bases, J shed 6 bases, and the junction held 7 bases outside the gene matches. The CDR3 contains 15 residues. This PCR relied on a set of 60 Vbeta primers and 13 Jbeta primers. TCRdb keeps only in-frame clones here, not all; method: immunoSEQ multiplex PCR. Among 150,000 to 190,000 clones listed, about 75% were seen once. This clonotype originated in a man between 18 and 29 years old in good health and CMV-seronegative. This sequence joins TRBV14 and TRBJ2-7, with 8 bases aligning to TRBD2. The sample was PBMCs. CDR3: CASSQDPGGNREQYF. The CDR3 DNA follows: TGTGCCAGCAGCCAAGACCCGGGAGGGAATCGCGAGCAGTACTTC.